This TCR beta chain was recorded in a study of T cell changes during pregnancy in multiple sclerosis. TCRdb's table, derived via immunoSEQ multiplex PCR, lists solely in-frame clones and lacks some. In the table there are around 99,000 clones, around 90% of which are singletons. This clone was recorded only once. CDR3 length equals 18 residues. V gave up 1 base and J gave up 4 bases; unmatched junction bases: 12. Germline V gene sequence: CDR1 LGHNA, CDR2 YSLEER. The sequence derives from a female donor in good health, enrolled as a control in a pregnancy study. The genes are TRBV4-3 and TRBJ1-3, with 8 positions matching TRBD1. The sequencing used peripheral blood, collected in the third trimester of pregnancy. CDR3: CASSQVGQATLWGNTIYF. CDR3 coding DNA: TGCGCCAGCAGCCAAGTGGGACAGGCGACCCTCTGGGGAAACACCATATATTTT.